The clone carrying this T cell receptor beta chain was recorded at least ten times. V shed 1 base and J shed 0 bases, with 7 bases lying between them. This CDR3 contains 13 residues. Germline CDR1 and CDR2: DFQATT and SNEGSKA (reference sequence). The sample comes from a study of regulatory T cells in long-lasting Graves disease. Building of the TCR beta libraries involved iRepertoire HTBI primers and Arm-PCR of CDR3 regions. TCRdb independently ran MiXCR on the multiplex PCR reads; one entry per CDR3 protein. The table lists around 430,000 distinct CDR3 sequences, 22% of them singletons. Specified time point: persistent/refractory GD, antithyroid drugs over 5 years with positive TRAb. PBMCs provided the RNA from which the TCR library was made. EDTA tubes received approximately 8.4 milliliters of collected peripheral blood.

Sample: peripheral blood mononuclear cells (PBMCs), taken when the disease was refractory, from a patient treated with antithyroid drugs. The TCR comes from a female donor with Graves disease. The rearrangement uses TRBV20-1 and TRBJ2-7; unclear D gene. CDR3 coding DNA: TGCAGTGCTAGAGGGCTGACCTCCTACGAGCAGTACTTC. As protein: CSARGLTSYEQYF.